This T cell receptor beta chain was captured in a study of blood T cell repertoires in COVID-19. Study overall: Sources were T cells, B-cell-depleted T cells, or PBMCs; the material itself was cDNA or gDNA.

Germline lookup yields CDR1 GTSNPN and CDR2 SVGIG (reference sequence). Trimming removed 3 bases from V and 10 bases from J, with 12 bases in between. CDR3 length equals 12 residues. In assigning cohorts, the study relied on participant-reported clinical history. In the authors' workflow: Amplifying reference gene primers gave estimates of nucleated cell counts. The protocol was immunoSEQ multiplex PCR, while the TCRdb copy is restricted to in-frame clones and leaves out a portion. V and J calls and clone size are given by that table; D and trimming were obtained from the DNA. The data contain roughly 290,000 clones, roughly 90% of them singletons.

The chain links TRBV30 to TRBJ1-4, with TRBD1 as a possible D gene (5 bases). The specimen sequenced was PBMCs or T cells enriched from blood (not recorded which). This clonotype originated in a woman in her forties who had recovered from COVID-19. The CDR3 nucleotides are TGTGCCTGGAGATCCGACGGGGGAAAACTGTTTTTT. Protein product: CAWRSDGGKLFF. The whole variable domain, remainder taken from reference TRBV30 and TRBJ1-4, is SQTIHQWPATLVQPVGSPLSLECTVEGTSNPNLYWYRQAAGRGLQLLFYSVGIGQISSEVPQNLSASRPQDRQFILSSKKLLLSDSGFYLCAWRSDGGKLFFGSGTQLSVL.